One TCR beta chain is described in this entry. The repertoire was sequenced with immunoSEQ multiplex PCR; TCRdb's copy has only in-frame clones and lacks some. In the table there are 150,000 to 200,000 clones, 85% to 90% of which are singletons. This sample was included in a study of control samples from healthy donors and cancer patients. The CDR3 is made up of 12 amino acids. Trimming removed 3 bases from V and 2 bases from J, with 3 bases in between. Germline-derived CDR1 and CDR2 are MDHEN and SYDVKM. This clonotype originated in a woman between 45 and 60 years old in good health. The V gene is TRBV28, the J gene TRBJ2-3, with D unclear. The sequencing sample was made of blood. CDR3 region: CASSLITDTQYF. CDR3 bases: TGTGCCAGCAGTTTGATCACAGATACGCAGTATTTT. Full variable domain (rest looked up from reference TRBV28 and TRBJ2-3): DVKVTQSSRYLVKRTGEKVFLECVQDMDHENMFWYRQDPGLGLRLIYFSYDVKMKEKGDIPEGYSVSREKKERFSLILESASTNQTSMYLCASSLITDTQYFGPGTRLTVL.